This is a list of T cell receptor beta chains from one sample in a study of T cell responses to AZD1222 COVID-19 vaccine. This table comes from immunoSEQ multiplex PCR, and its TCRdb copy is limited to in-frame clones, with some not included. The table lists about 160,000 clones, 75% to 95% of them singletons. Sequenced here: peripheral blood, sampled on day 0 of AZD1222 vaccination. The receptors originated from an adult in good health. CDR3s include the opening cysteine and the closing phenylalanine or tryptophan. Each record gives: J gene, D gene, V gene, clone size, CDR3 protein, CDR3 DNA. The D gene is left open where the match is weak. A row's size may be missing; if present it is once, few, many or a size class.

TRBJ1-3	-	TRBV18	once	CASSPRTDGNTIYF	TGTGCCAGCTCACCCCGGACGGATGGAAACACCATATATTTT
TRBJ1-5	-	TRBV18	-	CASSFNSNQPQHF	TGTGCCAGCTCCTTTAATAGCAATCAGCCCCAGCATTTT
TRBJ1-1	TRBD1	TRBV10-3	few	CAISKPGQGAGTEAFF	TGTGCCATCAGTAAACCGGGACAGGGGGCGGGTACTGAAGCTTTCTTT
TRBJ2-7	-	TRBV4-1	-	CASSQGAGTEQYF	TGCGCCAGCAGCCAAGGGGCAGGGACCGAGCAGTACTTC
TRBJ2-7	TRBD1	TRBV13	-	CASSLGRGQTYEQYF	TGTGCCAGCAGCCTCGGCAGGGGGCAGACCTACGAGCAGTACTTC
TRBJ2-7	TRBD2	TRBV11-2	-	CASSQGTSRALEQYF	TGTGCCAGCAGCCAAGGGACTAGCCGGGCGCTTGAGCAGTACTTC
TRBJ1-5	-	TRBV28	-	CASSLLNQPQHF	TGTGCCAGCAGTTTACTTAACCAGCCCCAGCATTTT
TRBJ2-7	-	TRBV6-5	-	CASSYREAYEQYF	TGTGCCAGCAGTTACAGGGAGGCCTACGAGCAGTACTTC
TRBJ2-3	-	TRBV24-1	-	CATSAHAGAGTGTDTQYF	TGTGCCACCAGTGCCCACGCGGGGGCAGGGACGGGCACAGATACGCAGTATTTT
TRBJ1-6	TRBD1	TRBV3-1/TRBV3-2	-	CASSHPSETGGHSPLHF	TGTGCCAGCAGCCACCCGTCGGAGACAGGGGGCCATTCACCCCTCCACTTT
TRBJ1-6	-	TRBV4-2	-	CASSRDRSYNSPLHF	TGTGCCAGCAGCCGCGACAGATCTTATAATTCACCCCTCCACTTT
TRBJ2-1	TRBD1	TRBV9	-	CASSVSGQENEQFF	TGTGCCAGCAGCGTCTCGGGACAGGAGAATGAGCAGTTCTTC
TRBJ2-7	-	TRBV6-2/TRBV6-3	-	CASSYKEQAYEQYF	TGTGCCAGCAGTTATAAAGAACAGGCCTACGAGCAGTACTTC
TRBJ2-7	TRBD2	TRBV28	-	CASRSGGWEKGSYEQYF	TGTGCCAGCAGGTCGGGAGGATGGGAGAAGGGCTCCTACGAGCAGTACTTC
TRBJ2-7	-	TRBV28	-	CASSLGDRYEQYF	TGTGCCAGCAGTTTAGGAGACCGCTACGAGCAGTACTTC
TRBJ1-5	-	TRBV5-1	-	CASSLASNQPQHF	TGCGCCAGCAGCTTGGCTAGCAATCAGCCCCAGCATTTT
TRBJ1-1	TRBD1	TRBV7-2	-	CASSSLTGYTEAFF	TGTGCCAGCAGCTCCCTGACAGGGTACACTGAAGCTTTCTTT
TRBJ2-3	-	TRBV5-4	-	CASSGMISDTQYF	TGTGCCAGCAGCGGAATGATCTCAGATACGCAGTATTTT
TRBJ2-3	TRBD2	TRBV6-1	-	CASSESAGGRTDTQYF	TGTGCCAGCAGTGAATCAGCGGGGGGGCGCACAGATACGCAGTATTTT
TRBJ1-5	-	TRBV29-1	-	CSVLAADQPQHF	TGCAGCGTCTTGGCGGCGGATCAGCCCCAGCATTTT
TRBJ1-2	-	TRBV11-2	once	CASSLERSKGYGYTF	TGTGCCAGCAGCTTAGAAAGGAGTAAGGGCTATGGCTACACCTTC
TRBJ1-2	-	TRBV6-1	-	CASLLPGHYGYTF	TGTGCCAGCCTCCTTCCTGGACACTATGGCTACACCTTC
TRBJ1-2	TRBD1	TRBV4-1	-	CASRRTGGGYGYTF	TGCGCCAGCCGCAGAACAGGGGGCGGCTATGGCTACACCTTC
TRBJ1-4	-	TRBV2	-	CASVGDPRVGNEKLFF	TGTGCCAGCGTGGGAGACCCCAGGGTTGGTAATGAAAAACTGTTTTTT
TRBJ2-6	TRBD1	TRBV15	-	CATSVDRGNSGANVLTF	TGTGCCACCAGTGTCGACAGGGGAAACTCTGGGGCCAACGTCCTGACTTTC
TRBJ1-1	-	TRBV19	-	CASSPLTGNTEAFF	TGTGCCAGTAGTCCTCTAACAGGGAACACTGAAGCTTTCTTT